This TCR beta chain appears in the sequencing data of a study of blood T cell repertoires in COVID-19 (dated by TCRdb to 2020 to 2021). Background for the entire study: Samples from collaborators originated in the United States, Italy and Spain and spanned both the acute and convalescent phases of COVID-19. Subjects who had been exposed to COVID-19, were actively infected with it, or had recovered from it provided the deeply sampled blood TCRbeta repertoires that made up the dataset. The material from the prospective study consisted of cDNA or gDNA derived from T cells, B-cell-depleted T cells, or PBMCs. The samples were drawn from two sources: the first 160 participants of the ongoing ImmuneRACE study, and about 1,300 subjects contributed by 6 global collaborators. Nearly every sample came with metadata listing a de-identified subject ID, COVID-19 status, age in years and sex. A freely available public database, intended as a resource for researchers studying the immune response to SARS-CoV-2, is where the repertoires were released. Where available, HLA class I and class II types were taken from metadata supplied by the sample provider and were not determined by assay-based typing.

TCRbeta CDR3 regions were amplified from genomic DNA using the immunoSEQ Assay, a bias-controlled multiplex PCR. On the authors' methods: Nucleated cell counts per sample were estimated from amplification of reference gene primers within the assay. Sequence reads were collapsed and filtered to measure the absolute abundance of every unique TCRbeta CDR3 rearrangement. For each sample, productive Simpson clonality was calculated as the square root of Simpson's diversity index across productive rearrangements. What TCRdb holds here is the immuneACCESS table cut down to in-frame rearrangements. Part of the clones is not present; checked against another copy, under half of the missing clones reflect an unresolved V gene, and the others are unexplained. V and J calls and clone size are copied from that table; D and trimming were computed from the DNA. Recorded for this sample are about 280,000 clones; 85% of them occurred a single time. About 2.5% of the sample comes from the top ten.

This clone has a single count. Its antigen specificity is not known. There are no base qualities to consult, and no much larger clone falls within one base. The CDR3 starts with the cysteine, ends with the phenylalanine, and has 15 residues. Only CDR3 DNA remains: 45 bases, in frame from the first base. For this chain, trimming is 4 bases at the V end and 5 bases at the J end, and the number of junction bases without a gene match is 8. CDR1 and CDR2 were assigned from the germline V gene (reference sequence) as SGHNT and YYREEE. The study at large found these results: Clinical and demographic metadata were provided uncurated, with the amount varying by source and participant.

Participants in the prospective study were aged 18 to 89 years, lived in 20 to 30 United States geographic areas, and enrolled through a virtual design. To assign participants to cohorts, the prospective study relied on clinical history that participants themselves reported in a screening survey and a study questionnaire. Recovered participants in ImmuneRACE Cohort 3 were defined by two consecutive negative NP/OP PCR tests, clearance by a healthcare professional, or resolution of symptoms. Each participant in the prospective study had whole blood, serum and a nasopharyngeal or oropharyngeal swab collected by mobile phlebotomists. Prospective study participants could optionally give additional blood draws and questionnaires over an approximately 2-month period. Prospective study blood samples were shipped either frozen or at room temperature before DNA extraction.

The clonotype was recovered from a woman aged 45 to 65 who had recovered from COVID-19. The rearranged segments are TRBV5-4 and TRBJ1-3; TRBD1 agrees with 8 junctional bases. Material: PBMCs or T cells enriched from blood (not recorded which). The nucleotide sequence is given as TGTGCCAGCAGCGGCCCCGACAGGGGAAGAAACACCATATATTTT. This yields the protein CASSGPDRGRNTIYF. The variable domain in full, with residues beyond the CDR3 obtained from the reference TRBV5-4 and TRBJ1-3 genes, is ETGVTQSPTHLIKTRGQQVTLRCSSQSGHNTVSWYQQALGQGPQFIFQYYREEENGRGNFPPRFSGLQFPNYSSELNVNALELDDSALYLCASSGPDRGRNTIYFGEGSWLTVV.